These 25 T cell receptor beta chains were all obtained from the same sample, sequenced in a study of T cell responses to AZD1222 COVID-19 vaccine. TCRdb's table, derived via immunoSEQ multiplex PCR, lists solely in-frame clones and lacks some. Of approximately 140,000 clones listed, roughly 80% were seen once; the top ten hold around 4.1%. The starting material was peripheral blood, obtained on day 0 of MenACWY control vaccination. The receptors were sampled from an adult in good health.

The chain couples TRBV7-2 to TRBJ2-7; D uncertain. CDR3 length: 14 residues. V dropped 5 bases and J dropped 2 bases, with 13 bases sitting between them. CDR1 and CDR2 from the germline V gene are SGHTA and FQGNSA. The DNA for the CDR3 is TGTGCCAGCAGCACCTACTTAGGGACCTACGAGCAGTACTTC. Residues: CASSTYLGTYEQYF.

The rearrangement links TRBV6-5 to TRBJ1-2; no clear D gene. CDR3 length equals 13 residues. CDR1 is MNHEY, CDR2 SVGAGI, per germline. The germline V and J ends were trimmed by 6 bases and 7 bases, with 15 bases remaining between them. CDR3 amino acids: CASRTTFTTGYTF. The CDR3 nucleotides are TGTGCCAGCAGGACGACATTCACTACTGGCTACACCTTC.

V gene TRBV6-1 combines with J gene TRBJ1-4, with 7 bases that match TRBD1. This CDR3 comprises 14 residues. The V segment lost 3 bases and the J segment 2 bases; nucleotides outside the gene matches: 0. Germline-derived CDR1 and CDR2 are MNHNS and SASEGT. Here the CDR3 reads CASSDRGTNEKLFF. The CDR3 coding sequence is TGTGCCAGCAGTGACAGGGGGACTAATGAAAAACTGTTTTTT.

This chain connects TRBV5-6 to TRBJ2-2, with D unclear. Trimming cost V 0 bases and J 7 bases, with 10 bases left between them. The CDR3 is made up of 14 amino acids. CDR1 SGHDT and CDR2 YYEEEE come from the germline V gene. Here the CDR3 reads CASSLALGGGELFF. As DNA, the CDR3 is TGTGCCAGCAGCTTGGCCTTGGGTGGCGGGGAGCTGTTTTTT.

This chain connects TRBV19 to TRBJ1-5, with TRBD1 matching over 7 bases. Germline V gene lookup returns CDR1 LNHDA and CDR2 SQIVND (reference sequence). The CDR3 is 15 residues long. The ends lost 5 bases at V and 5 bases at J; junction bases unmatched: 9. The CDR3 loop reads CASSGPGTVDQPQHF. CDR3 DNA: TGTGCCAGTAGTGGCCCCGGGACAGTGGATCAGCCCCAGCATTTT.

CDR3 nucleotides: TGTGCCACACGGACGGACTACTATGGCTACACCTTC. Residues: CATRTDYYGYTF. The rearrangement uses TRBV28 and TRBJ1-2; D remains unclear. Germline-derived CDR1 and CDR2 are MDHEN and SYDVKM. The V gene lost 10 bases and the J gene lost 3 bases, with 12 bases spanning the gap. The CDR3 consists of 12 residues.

This clone was seen only a few times. The chain links TRBV7-9 to TRBJ1-2; weak D call: TRBD1 (5 bases). The germline V gene has CDR1 SEHNR and CDR2 FQNEAQ (reference sequence). V gave up 5 bases and J gave up 2 bases, with 21 bases separating them. The CDR3 is 17 amino acids. This chain's CDR3 is CASSLGGSGLANYGYTF. The CDR3 coding sequence is TGTGCCAGCAGCCTTGGGGGGAGTGGACTGGCGAACTATGGCTACACCTTC.

This sequence joins TRBV5-1 and TRBJ1-4; 7 nucleotides line up with TRBD1. Per germline, CDR1 SGHRS and CDR2 YFSETQ. Germline trimming cut 3 bases from V and 5 bases from J; bases unmatched to any gene: 7. This CDR3 region has 15 residues. CDR3 region: CASSWRQGWNEKLFF. The CDR3, as DNA: TGCGCCAGCAGCTGGAGACAGGGTTGGAATGAAAAACTGTTTTTT.

The CDR3 protein is CASSELAGRTDTQYF. CDR3 sequence (DNA): TGCGCCAGCAGTGAGTTAGCGGGGCGCACAGATACGCAGTATTTT. This chain connects TRBV10-1 to TRBJ2-3; 8 bases fit TRBD2. Germline CDR1 and CDR2: WNHNN and SYGVQD (reference sequence). This CDR3 contains 15 residues. V dropped 1 base and J dropped 1; count of bases not matched to a gene: 1.

This chain uses TRBV7-9 with TRBJ2-3; either TRBD1 or TRBD2 may supply D (5 bases each). CDR3 size: 16 residues. Germline assignment: CDR1 SEHNR and CDR2 FQNEAQ (reference sequence). Trimming removed 3 bases from V and 6 bases from J, with 19 bases in between. CDR3 protein: CASSFGNHRDPDTQYF. The CDR3 DNA reads as TGTGCCAGCAGCTTTGGGAACCACCGGGACCCCGATACGCAGTATTTT.

This clone appeared once. The chain combines TRBV10-2 with TRBJ2-2; D is perhaps TRBD1 (5 bases). Per the germline V gene, CDR1 is WSHSY and CDR2 is SAAADI. CDR3 length: 14 amino acids. V lost 6 bases and J 3 bases, leaving 11 bases between the germline ends. This chain's CDR3 is CASRQGVDTGELFF. CDR3 nucleotide sequence: TGCGCCAGCAGGCAGGGCGTCGACACCGGGGAGCTGTTTTTT.

The chain is built from TRBV28 and TRBJ1-2, with D possibly TRBD1 on 6 matching bases. This CDR3 region has 14 residues. Trimming left V 3 bases short and J 4 bases short, with 12 bases between. Germline CDR1 reads MDHEN; CDR2 reads SYDVKM. This CDR3 reads CASSLTGAFYGYTF. CDR3 DNA sequence: TGTGCCAGCAGTTTGACAGGTGCCTTCTATGGCTACACCTTC.

This clone was recorded a few times. V and J are TRBV11-2 and TRBJ1-1, with 8 positions matching TRBD1. This CDR3 is built from 16 residues. The junction had 9 bases not matched to a gene; V was cut back by 1 base and J by 5 bases. Germline V gene lookup returns CDR1 SGHAT and CDR2 FQNNGV. CDR3 sequence (DNA): TGTGCCAGCAGCTTAGTATCCCGGACAGGGCGGACTGAAGCTTTCTTT. It codes for CASSLVSRTGRTEAFF.

The count of this clone is one. The chain uses TRBV7-3 and TRBJ2-1; tentatively, D is TRBD1 or TRBD2 (5 bases each). V lost 7 bases to trimming and J lost 10 bases, with 14 bases between them. Germline loops: CDR1 SGHTA, CDR2 FQGTGA. The CDR3 is 12 amino acids. CDR3 nucleotide sequence: TGTGCCAGCACCGACACGAGGGGAGAGCAGTTCTTC. This sequence encodes CASTDTRGEQFF.

The chain has TRBV4-2 and TRBJ2-3, with 10 positions matching TRBD2. This CDR3 has 16 amino acids. V gave up 0 bases and J gave up 3 bases; unmatched junction bases: 3. The V gene's germline CDR1 is LGHNA and CDR2 YNFKEQ. CDR3 DNA sequence: TGTGCCAGCAGCCAAGAGGGGACTAGCGCGACAGATACGCAGTATTTT. Protein product: CASSQEGTSATDTQYF.

The V call is TRBV7-9, the J call TRBJ2-3; D uncertain. Germline V gene data show CDR1 as SEHNR and CDR2 as FQNEAQ (reference sequence). The CDR3 consists of 12 residues. V shed 4 bases and J shed 0 bases, with 2 bases lying between them. The DNA for the CDR3 is TGTGCCAGCAGCTCTAGCACAGATACGCAGTATTTT. Protein sequence: CASSSSTDTQYF.

This chain connects TRBV11-3 to TRBJ2-1; weak D call: TRBD2 (5 bases). CDR1 is SGHNT, CDR2 YENEEA, per germline. This CDR3 is built from 12 residues. V lost 3 bases and J lost 5, with 5 bases in between. The CDR3 DNA sequence: TGTGCCAGCAGCTTCGGGAACAATGAGCAGTTCTTC. Translated, it gives CASSFGNNEQFF.

This clone was counted at least ten times. This chain connects TRBV5-5 to TRBJ2-7, with TRBD2 matching 7 bases. V gave up 5 bases and J gave up 2 bases; unmatched junction bases: 4. Germline V gene data show CDR1 as SGHKS and CDR2 as YYEKEE (reference sequence). The CDR3 runs to 13 residues. The DNA for the CDR3 is TGTGCCAGCAGTCAGGCGGGGGCCTACGAGCAGTACGTC. Protein: CASSQAGAYEQYV.

V and J are TRBV5-1 and TRBJ2-2; 7 nucleotides agree with TRBD2. The CDR3 covers 16 residues. CDR1 and CDR2 (germline): SGHRS, YFSETQ. V was clipped by 3 bases and J by 2 bases; unmatched bases: 7. The CDR3 DNA is TGCGCCAGCAGCTGGGGCGGGGGAGATAACACCGGGGAGCTGTTTTTT. It codes for CASSWGGGDNTGELFF.

This rearrangement joins TRBV7-9 to TRBJ1-1; D possibly corresponds to TRBD1 (6 bases). CDR1 and CDR2 from the germline V gene are SEHNR and FQNEAQ (reference sequence). CDR3 length: 14 residues. The germline V and J ends were trimmed by 5 bases and 4 bases, with 14 bases remaining between them. This chain's CDR3 is CASSPVGAATEAFF. The CDR3 DNA reads TGTGCCAGCAGCCCCGTGGGGGCGGCCACTGAAGCTTTCTTT.

This clone was found a few times. The chain carries TRBV11-3 and TRBJ2-2, with unresolved D. Germline V gives CDR1 SGHNT, CDR2 YENEEA. This CDR3 has 13 amino acids. The germline V and J ends were trimmed by 0 bases and 5 bases, with 4 bases remaining between them. The CDR3 coding sequence is TGTGCCAGCAGCTTAGATCGGACCGGGGAGCTGTTTTTT. The encoded protein is CASSLDRTGELFF.

The V call is TRBV5-1, the J call TRBJ1-1; 8 bases match TRBD1. With V trimmed by 4 bases and J by 1 base, 6 bases remained unmatched. Germline V gene data show CDR1 as SGHRS and CDR2 as YFSETQ. The CDR3 sequence is 15 residues long. The CDR3 here is CASSVGQGWNTEAFF. CDR3 nucleotide sequence: TGCGCCAGCAGCGTAGGACAGGGATGGAACACTGAAGCTTTCTTT.

This chain uses TRBV11-2 with TRBJ2-5, with D unclear. This CDR3 has 14 residues. The germline V gene has CDR1 SGHAT and CDR2 FQNNGV. The V end lost 7 bases, the J end lost 5 bases, and 17 bases lay between the germline ends. The CDR3 loop reads CASTQVTGLETQYF. The CDR3 DNA is TGTGCCAGCACCCAAGTCACGGGTTTGGAGACCCAGTACTTC.

V usage is TRBV11-2 and J usage is TRBJ1-4; 8 bases agree with TRBD1. After removal of 3 bases from V and 8 bases from J, the junction contained 5 bases not matched to a gene. CDR1 is SGHAT, CDR2 FQNNGV, per germline. There are 14 residues in the CDR3. Here the CDR3 DNA reads TGTGCCAGCAGCTTGGACAGGGTTAAGGAAAAACTGTTTTTT. It yields the protein CASSLDRVKEKLFF.

This chain links TRBV11-2 with TRBJ2-1; 7 bases line up with TRBD2. CDR3 size: 14 residues. In germline, CDR1 is SGHAT, CDR2 FQNNGV. The V gene end was trimmed by 5 bases and the J gene end by 2 bases; junction bases not matched to a gene: 3. The DNA of the CDR3 is TGTGCCAGCAGCCCTGGGACTACCTACAATGAGCAGTTCTTC. Translated, it gives CASSPGTTYNEQFF.